This is a list of T cell receptor beta chains from one sample in a study of CD8 T cells in ankylosing spondylitis. TCRdb called the 5' RACE reads again in MiXCR, with one record for every CDR3 protein. Among fewer than 200,000 distinct CDR3 sequences, 15% to 20% were seen once, and the ten largest hold approximately 7.8%. Sequencing was done on a sample of blood, either unsorted or a sorted T cell fraction (not recorded which). The source of these receptors is a male donor with ankylosing spondylitis or in good health (not recorded which). The CDR3 runs from the conserved cysteine through the conserved F or W. The order of the fields is CDR3 length, V gene, J gene, CDR3 protein.

cdr3_length: 16; v_call: TRBV6-5; j_call: TRBJ2-5; cdr3_aa: CASSYTPTGWSETQYF
cdr3_length: 15; v_call: TRBV5-1; j_call: TRBJ2-1; cdr3_aa: CASSTGGLSYNEQFF
cdr3_length: 16; v_call: TRBV4-1; j_call: TRBJ2-2; cdr3_aa: CASRPFLTANGGELFF
cdr3_length: 12; v_call: TRBV5-5; j_call: TRBJ2-7; cdr3_aa: CASSLDLGEQYF
cdr3_length: 13; v_call: TRBV20-1; j_call: TRBJ2-2; cdr3_aa: CSARVGGNGELFF
cdr3_length: 14; v_call: TRBV7-2; j_call: TRBJ2-7; cdr3_aa: CASSRLAGSYEQYF
cdr3_length: 14; v_call: TRBV5-1; j_call: TRBJ1-1; cdr3_aa: CASSLRGENTEAFF
cdr3_length: 14; v_call: TRBV24-1; j_call: TRBJ2-3; cdr3_aa: CATSDRAEGDTQYF
cdr3_length: 16; v_call: TRBV5-1; j_call: TRBJ2-7; cdr3_aa: CASSLGLPRDSYEQYF
cdr3_length: 16; v_call: TRBV29-1; j_call: TRBJ2-3; cdr3_aa: CSVEGGVPLSPDTQYF
cdr3_length: 15; v_call: TRBV7-6; j_call: TRBJ2-6; cdr3_aa: CASRDRGSGANVLTF
cdr3_length: 15; v_call: TRBV7-2; j_call: TRBJ1-4; cdr3_aa: CASSHRTGGYEKLFF
cdr3_length: 12; v_call: TRBV12-3/TRBV12-4; j_call: TRBJ2-7; cdr3_aa: CASSWSRYEQYF
cdr3_length: 15; v_call: TRBV9; j_call: TRBJ2-7; cdr3_aa: CASSVGSLESYEQYF
cdr3_length: 14; v_call: TRBV3-1; j_call: TRBJ1-3; cdr3_aa: CASSRGSSGNTIYF
cdr3_length: 11; v_call: TRBV5-1; j_call: TRBJ2-5; cdr3_aa: CASTLEETQYF
cdr3_length: 15; v_call: TRBV3-1; j_call: TRBJ2-2; cdr3_aa: CACTPRPGNTGELFF
cdr3_length: 15; v_call: TRBV25-1; j_call: TRBJ1-4; cdr3_aa: CASSELTGANEKLFF
cdr3_length: 16; v_call: TRBV5-1; j_call: TRBJ2-3; cdr3_aa: CASRASGRAGTDTQYF
cdr3_length: 14; v_call: TRBV20-1; j_call: TRBJ1-5; cdr3_aa: CSARVGGGNQPQHF
cdr3_length: 13; v_call: TRBV7-6; j_call: TRBJ2-7; cdr3_aa: CASSLDSPYEQYF